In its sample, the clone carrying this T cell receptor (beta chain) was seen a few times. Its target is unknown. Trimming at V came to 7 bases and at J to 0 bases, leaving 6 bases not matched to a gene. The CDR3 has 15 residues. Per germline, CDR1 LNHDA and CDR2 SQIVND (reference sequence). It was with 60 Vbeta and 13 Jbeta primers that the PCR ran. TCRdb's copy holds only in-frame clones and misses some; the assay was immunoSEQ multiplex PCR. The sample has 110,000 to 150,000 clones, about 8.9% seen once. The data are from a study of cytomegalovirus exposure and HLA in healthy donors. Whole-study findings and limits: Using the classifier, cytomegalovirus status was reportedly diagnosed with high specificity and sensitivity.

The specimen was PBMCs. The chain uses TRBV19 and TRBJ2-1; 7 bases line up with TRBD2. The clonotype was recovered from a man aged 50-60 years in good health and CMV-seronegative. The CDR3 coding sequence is TGTGCCAGTACCGCCGGCGGGAGCTCCTACAATGAGCAGTTCTTC. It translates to CASTAGGSSYNEQFF.